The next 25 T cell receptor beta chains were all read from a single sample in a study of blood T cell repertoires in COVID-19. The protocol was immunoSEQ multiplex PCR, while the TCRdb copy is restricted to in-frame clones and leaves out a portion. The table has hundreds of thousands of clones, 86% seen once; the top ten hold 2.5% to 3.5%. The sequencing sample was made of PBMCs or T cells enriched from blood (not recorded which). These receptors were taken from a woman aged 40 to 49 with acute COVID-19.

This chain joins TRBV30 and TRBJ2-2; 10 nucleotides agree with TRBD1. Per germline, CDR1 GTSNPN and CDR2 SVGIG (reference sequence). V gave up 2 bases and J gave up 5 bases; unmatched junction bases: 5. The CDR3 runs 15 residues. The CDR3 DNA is TGTGCCTGGAGTAATGGACAGGGGGTGACCGGGGAGCTGTTTTTT. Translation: CAWSNGQGVTGELFF.

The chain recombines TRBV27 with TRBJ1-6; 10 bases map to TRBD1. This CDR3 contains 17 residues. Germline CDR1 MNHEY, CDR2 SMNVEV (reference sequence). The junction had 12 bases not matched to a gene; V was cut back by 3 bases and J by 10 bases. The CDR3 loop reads CASSLAVGGDRGSPLHF. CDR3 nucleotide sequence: TGTGCCAGCAGTTTGGCTGTGGGTGGGGACAGGGGCTCACCCCTCCACTTT.

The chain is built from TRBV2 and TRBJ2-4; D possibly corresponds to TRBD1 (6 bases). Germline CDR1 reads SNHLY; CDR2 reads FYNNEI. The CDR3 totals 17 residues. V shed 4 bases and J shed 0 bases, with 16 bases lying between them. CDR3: CASSVPLTGSAKNIQYF. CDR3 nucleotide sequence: TGTGCCAGCAGTGTCCCCCTGACAGGATCAGCCAAAAACATTCAGTACTTC.

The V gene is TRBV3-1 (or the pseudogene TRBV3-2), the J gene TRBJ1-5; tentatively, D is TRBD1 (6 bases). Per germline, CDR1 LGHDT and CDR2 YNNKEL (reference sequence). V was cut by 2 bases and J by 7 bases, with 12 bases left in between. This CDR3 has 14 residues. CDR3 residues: CASSQTGFEQPQHF. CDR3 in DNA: TGTGCCAGCAGCCAAACAGGGTTTGAGCAGCCCCAGCATTTT.

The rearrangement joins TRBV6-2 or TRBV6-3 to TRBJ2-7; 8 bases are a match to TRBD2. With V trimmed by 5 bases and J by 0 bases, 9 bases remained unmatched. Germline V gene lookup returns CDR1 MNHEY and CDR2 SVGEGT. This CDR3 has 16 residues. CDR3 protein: CASSSPSGRSSYEQYF. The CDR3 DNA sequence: TGTGCCAGCAGTAGCCCAAGCGGGAGAAGCTCCTACGAGCAGTACTTC.

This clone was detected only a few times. The CDR3: CASSLEVGEAFF. CDR3 sequence (DNA): TGTGCCAGCAGCTTAGAGGTCGGGGAAGCTTTCTTT. J is TRBJ1-1 and V is TRBV7-9; the D is unclear. This CDR3 is 12 amino acids long. Trimming removed 1 base at V and 8 bases at J, with 8 bases between. Germline V gives CDR1 SEHNR, CDR2 FQNEAQ (reference sequence).

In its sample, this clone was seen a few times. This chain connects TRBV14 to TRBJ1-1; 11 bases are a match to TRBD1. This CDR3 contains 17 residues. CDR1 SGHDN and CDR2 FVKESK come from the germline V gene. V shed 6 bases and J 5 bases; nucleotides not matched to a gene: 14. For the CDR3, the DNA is TGTGCCAGCAGTTCCCGGGACAGGGGGTTAAGGAGGACTGAAGCTTTCTTT. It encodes CASSSRDRGLRRTEAFF.

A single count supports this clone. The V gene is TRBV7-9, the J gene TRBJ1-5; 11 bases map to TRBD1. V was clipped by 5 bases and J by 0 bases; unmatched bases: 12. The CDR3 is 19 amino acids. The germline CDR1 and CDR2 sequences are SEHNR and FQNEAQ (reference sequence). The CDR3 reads CASSKTGTGGPYSNQPQHF. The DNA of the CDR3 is TGTGCCAGCAGCAAAACCGGGACAGGGGGGCCCTATAGCAATCAGCCCCAGCATTTT.

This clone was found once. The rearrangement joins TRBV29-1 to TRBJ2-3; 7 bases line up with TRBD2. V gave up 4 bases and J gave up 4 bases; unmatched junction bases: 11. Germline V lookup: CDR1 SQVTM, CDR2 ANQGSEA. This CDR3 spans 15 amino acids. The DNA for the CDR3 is TGCAGCGTTGCATCGTGGGAGGGCCGGGCAGATACGCAGTATTTT. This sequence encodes CSVASWEGRADTQYF.

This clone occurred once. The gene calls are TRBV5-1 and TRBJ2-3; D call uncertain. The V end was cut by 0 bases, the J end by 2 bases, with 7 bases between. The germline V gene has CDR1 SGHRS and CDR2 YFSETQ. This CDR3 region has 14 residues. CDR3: CASSLAFYTDTQYF. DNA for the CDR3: TGCGCCAGCAGCTTGGCGTTTTACACAGATACGCAGTATTTT. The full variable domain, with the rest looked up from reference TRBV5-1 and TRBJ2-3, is KAGVTQTPRYLIKTRGQQVTLSCSPISGHRSVSWYQQTPGQGLQFLFEYFSETQRNKGNFPGRFSGRQFSNSRSEMNVSTLELGDSALYLCASSLAFYTDTQYFGPGTRLTVL.

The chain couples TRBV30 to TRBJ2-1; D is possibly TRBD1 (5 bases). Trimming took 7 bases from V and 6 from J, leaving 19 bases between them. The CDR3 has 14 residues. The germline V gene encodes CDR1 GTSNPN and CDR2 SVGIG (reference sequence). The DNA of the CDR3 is TGTGCCTATAAAACGACAGAGTCCAGCAATGAGCAGTTCTTC. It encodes CAYKTTESSNEQFF.

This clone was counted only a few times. CDR3 in amino acids: CASSPDRVAGELFF. Written as DNA, the CDR3 is TGTGCCAGCAGCCCGGACAGGGTGGCCGGGGAGCTGTTTTTT. This chain uses TRBV3-1 (or the pseudogene TRBV3-2) with TRBJ2-2; 8 bases match TRBD1. Germline loops: CDR1 LGHDT, CDR2 YNNKEL (reference sequence). This CDR3 has 14 residues. After removal of 4 bases from V and 6 bases from J, the junction contained 4 bases not matched to a gene.

The chain's CDR3 is CASSENLSSGANVLTF. CDR3 nucleotides: TGTGCCAGCAGTGAAAACCTGAGCTCTGGGGCCAACGTCCTGACTTTC. The chain has TRBV28 and TRBJ2-6, with no clear D. The CDR3 sequence is 16 residues long. The ends were cut back, 5 bases at V and 0 bases at J, with 11 bases in the middle. Germline V gives CDR1 MDHEN, CDR2 SYDVKM.

The CDR3 spells CASSPGLAFHNEQFF. Written as DNA, the CDR3 is TGTGCCAGCAGCCCCGGACTAGCGTTCCACAATGAGCAGTTCTTC. The genes are TRBV3-1 (or the pseudogene TRBV3-2) and TRBJ2-1; TRBD2 agrees at 9 bases. V was clipped by 4 bases and J by 5 bases; unmatched bases: 6. Germline V lookup: CDR1 LGHDT, CDR2 YNNKEL (reference sequence). This CDR3 has 15 residues.

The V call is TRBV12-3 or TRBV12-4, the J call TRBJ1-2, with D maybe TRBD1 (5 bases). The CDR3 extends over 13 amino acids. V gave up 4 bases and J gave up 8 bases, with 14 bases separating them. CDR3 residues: CASSYDSWAGYTF. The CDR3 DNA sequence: TGTGCCAGCAGTTATGACAGCTGGGCCGGCTACACCTTC.

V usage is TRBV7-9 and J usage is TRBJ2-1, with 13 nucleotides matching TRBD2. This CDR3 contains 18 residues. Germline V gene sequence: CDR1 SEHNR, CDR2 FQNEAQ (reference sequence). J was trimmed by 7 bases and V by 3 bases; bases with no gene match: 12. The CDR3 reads CASSFFGLAGATGNEQFF. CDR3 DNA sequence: TGTGCCAGCAGCTTTTTTGGACTAGCGGGAGCCACCGGGAATGAGCAGTTCTTC.

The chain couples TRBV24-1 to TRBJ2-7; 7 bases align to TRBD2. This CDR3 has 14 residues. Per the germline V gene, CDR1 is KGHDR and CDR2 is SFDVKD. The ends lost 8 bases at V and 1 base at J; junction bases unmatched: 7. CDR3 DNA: TGTGCCACCAACATGCCTAGCGGATCCTACGAGCAGTACTTC. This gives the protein CATNMPSGSYEQYF.

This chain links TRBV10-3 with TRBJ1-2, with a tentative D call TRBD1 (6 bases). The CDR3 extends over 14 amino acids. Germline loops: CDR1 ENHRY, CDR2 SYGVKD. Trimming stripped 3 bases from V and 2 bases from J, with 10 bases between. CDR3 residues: CAISDDRTNYGYTF. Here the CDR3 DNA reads TGTGCCATCAGTGATGACAGGACGAACTATGGCTACACCTTC.

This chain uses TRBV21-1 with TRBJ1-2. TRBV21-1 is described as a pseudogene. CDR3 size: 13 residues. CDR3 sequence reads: CATKEEYNYGYTF. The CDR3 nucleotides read TGTGCCACCAAGGAGGAATACAACTATGGCTACACCTTC.

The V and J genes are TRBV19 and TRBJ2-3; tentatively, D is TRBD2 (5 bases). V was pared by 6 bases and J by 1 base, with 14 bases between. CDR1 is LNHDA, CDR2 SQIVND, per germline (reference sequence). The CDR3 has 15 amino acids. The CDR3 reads CASSLRGIGTDTQYF. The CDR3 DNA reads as TGTGCCAGTAGCTTGAGAGGGATCGGCACAGATACGCAGTATTTT.

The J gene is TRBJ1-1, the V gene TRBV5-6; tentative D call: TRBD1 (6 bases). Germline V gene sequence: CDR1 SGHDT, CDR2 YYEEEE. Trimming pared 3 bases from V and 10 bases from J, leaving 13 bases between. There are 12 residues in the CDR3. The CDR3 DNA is TGTGCCAGCAGCTCCCCGGACAGTACAGCTTTCTTT. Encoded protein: CASSSPDSTAFF.

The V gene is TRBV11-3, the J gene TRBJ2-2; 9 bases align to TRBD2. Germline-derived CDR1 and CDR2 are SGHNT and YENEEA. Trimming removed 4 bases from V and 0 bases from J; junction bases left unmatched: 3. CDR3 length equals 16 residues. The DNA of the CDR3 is TGTGCCAGCAGCTCAGGACTAGCGACGAACACCGGGGAGCTGTTTTTT. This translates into CASSSGLATNTGELFF.

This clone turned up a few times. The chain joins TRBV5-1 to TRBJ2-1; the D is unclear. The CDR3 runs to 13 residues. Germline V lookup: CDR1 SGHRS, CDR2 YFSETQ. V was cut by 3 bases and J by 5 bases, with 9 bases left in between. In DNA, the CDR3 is TGCGCCAGCAGCTCAATTAGTAACAATGAGCAGTTCTTC. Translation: CASSSISNNEQFF.

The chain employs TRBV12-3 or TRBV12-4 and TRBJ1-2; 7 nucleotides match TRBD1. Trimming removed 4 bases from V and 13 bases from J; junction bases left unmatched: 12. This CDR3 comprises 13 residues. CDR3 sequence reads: CASSYDGTAAGTF. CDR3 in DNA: TGTGCCAGCAGTTATGACGGGACAGCCGCTGGCACCTTC.

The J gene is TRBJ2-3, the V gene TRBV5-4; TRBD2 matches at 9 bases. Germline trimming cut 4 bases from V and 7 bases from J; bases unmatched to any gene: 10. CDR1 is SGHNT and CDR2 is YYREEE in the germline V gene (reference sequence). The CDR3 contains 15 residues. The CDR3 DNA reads TGTGCCAGCAGCCCATTAGCGGGAGCGGGATATACGCAGTATTTT. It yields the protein CASSPLAGAGYTQYF.